The 19 T cell receptor beta chains listed next were all sequenced from one sample in a study of identical twins. MiXCR, applied by TCRdb to the 5' RACE reads, yields one record per CDR3 protein. The sample records 450,000 to 650,000 distinct CDR3 sequences, around 15% being singletons. These same data were also listed under a study on yellow fever vaccine responses in identical twins.

Sequencing was performed on CD4+ T cells sorted from blood. These receptors were obtained from a woman under 30 in good health.

The chain joins TRBV20-1 to TRBJ1-5; TRBD1 is a possible D gene (6 bases). The ends were cut back, 1 base at V and 5 bases at J, with 24 bases in the middle. The CDR3 spans 18 residues. The germline gives CDR1 DFQATT, CDR2 SNEGSKA (reference sequence). CDR3 DNA: TGCAGTGCTAGAGGCCGGGACACTTTTTTTTCGGTCGATCAGCCCCAGCATTTT. Amino acid sequence: CSARGRDTFFSVDQPQHF.

The genes are TRBV20-1 and TRBJ2-7, with 14 bases lining up with TRBD2. J gave up 4 bases and V 1 base, and 3 bases lay outside the gene matches. Germline assignment: CDR1 DFQATT and CDR2 SNEGSKA (reference sequence). The CDR3 sequence is 15 residues long. DNA of the CDR3: TGCAGTGCTAGAGGGGGACTAGCGGGAGTGTACGAGCAGTACTTC. Its protein product is CSARGGLAGVYEQYF.

The chain is built from TRBV4-1 and TRBJ1-6, with D unresolved. Per germline, CDR1 MGHRA and CDR2 YSYEKL. The CDR3 covers 19 residues. The V and J ends lost 2 bases and 1 base respectively, with 18 bases between them. Here the CDR3 DNA reads TGCGCCAGCAGCCAACCCCTCATGGAAAACGAATCCTATAATTCACCCCTCCACTTT. This gives the protein CASSQPLMENESYNSPLHF.

CDR3 DNA: TGTGCCAGCAGCGACAGACGGACACTAGGAAACACCATATATTTT. Amino acid sequence: CASSDRRTLGNTIYF. The chain combines TRBV11-2 with TRBJ1-3; D possibly corresponds to TRBD1 (5 bases). CDR1 and CDR2 (germline): SGHAT, FQNNGV. Trimming shortened V by 5 bases and J by 4 bases, and 15 bases separated the two germline ends. This CDR3 is 15 amino acids long. Using reference TRBV11-2 and TRBJ1-3 for the parts outside the CDR3, the full variable domain is EAGVAQSPRYKIIEKRQSVAFWCNPISGHATLYWYQQILGQGPKLLIQFQNNGVVDDSQLPKDRFSAERLKGVDSTLKIQPAKLEDSAVYLCASSDRRTLGNTIYFGEGSWLTVV.

The V gene is TRBV9, the J gene TRBJ2-1; D remains ambiguous. The CDR3 extends over 15 amino acids. The V gene's germline CDR1 is SGDLS and CDR2 YYNGEE. With 1 base removed from V and 4 bases from J, the gap between germline ends came to 12 bases. CDR3 in DNA: TGTGCCAGCAGCGTATTCGGAGACATGTACAATGAGCAGTTCTTC. Encoded protein: CASSVFGDMYNEQFF.

The chain is built from TRBV20-1 and TRBJ2-3, with 7 bases matching TRBD1. Germline assignment: CDR1 DFQATT and CDR2 SNEGSKA (reference sequence). Trimming cost V 6 bases and J 8 bases; bases outside gene matches: 17. This CDR3 has 15 amino acids. The CDR3, as DNA: TGCAGTGCCATAGACAGGGCCTCGCCTCAAGTTACGCAGTATTTT. Protein sequence: CSAIDRASPQVTQYF.

CDR3 amino acids: CASSRTLAGGLNNEQFF. CDR3 bases: TGTGCCAGCAGCCGCACACTAGCGGGGGGCCTGAACAATGAGCAGTTCTTC. The chain employs TRBV6-1 and TRBJ2-1; TRBD2 matches at 12 bases. The CDR3 contains 17 residues. CDR1 MNHNS and CDR2 SASEGT come from the germline V gene. With 6 bases clipped from V and 5 bases from J, the junction kept 11 bases outside the gene matches.

This rearrangement joins TRBV29-1 to TRBJ1-1; 9 nucleotides align to TRBD1. CDR1 and CDR2 (germline): SQVTM, ANQGSEA. Trimming removed 6 bases from V and 8 bases from J; junction bases left unmatched: 10. The CDR3 extends over 13 amino acids. CDR3 in DNA: TGCAGCGTGTACGACACAGGGGGCCTCGAAGCTTTCTTT. It specifies CSVYDTGGLEAFF.

This clonotype has just a few counts. This chain uses TRBV27 with TRBJ1-5; 10 bases align to TRBD1. CDR1 MNHEY and CDR2 SMNVEV come from the germline V gene (reference sequence). This CDR3 is 16 amino acids long. Trimming at V came to 5 bases and at J to 5 bases, leaving 9 bases not matched to a gene. The CDR3 here is CASSGSTGGGHQPQHF. CDR3 sequence (DNA): TGTGCCAGCAGTGGCTCGACAGGGGGCGGCCATCAGCCCCAGCATTTT.

This clonotype was counted between two and nine times. This chain connects TRBV6-1 to TRBJ1-1; the D is unclear. This CDR3 region has 11 residues. Per germline, CDR1 MNHNS and CDR2 SASEGT. V gave up 8 bases and J gave up 7 bases, with 11 bases separating them. The CDR3 sequence is CASCVESEAFF. The CDR3 DNA follows: TGTGCCAGCTGTGTTGAAAGTGAAGCTTTCTTT.

The chain combines TRBV2 with TRBJ2-1; no clear D. V was shortened by 8 bases and J by 2 bases, with 10 bases between the two germline ends. The CDR3 has 13 residues. Germline V gene data show CDR1 as SNHLY and CDR2 as FYNNEI. The CDR3, as DNA: TGTGCCAGCGCAAGTTCTACCTACAATGAGCAGTTCTTC. Its protein is CASASSTYNEQFF.

There are many counts of this clonotype. The chain links TRBV12-3 or TRBV12-4 to TRBJ2-3; D gene unclear. V lost 3 bases and J lost 2, with 9 bases in between. The CDR3 is made up of 14 amino acids. The CDR3 DNA is TGTGCCAGCAGTTTGGGCTCGTTCACAGATACGCAGTATTTT. Translated: CASSLGSFTDTQYF.

In this sample, this clonotype turned up once. The genes are TRBV29-1 and TRBJ2-1, with D tentatively TRBD1 or TRBD2 (5 bases each). Germline V gene lookup returns CDR1 SQVTM and CDR2 ANQGSEA. This CDR3 comprises 12 residues. Trimming shortened V by 8 bases and J by 4 bases, and 12 bases separated the two germline ends. CDR3 sequence reads: CSTPWGYNEQFF. The CDR3 nucleotides are TGCAGCACCCCATGGGGGTACAATGAGCAGTTCTTC.

This clonotype was seen at least ten times. V is TRBV18 and J is TRBJ1-5; D uncertain. Deletions cut 6 bases from V and 5 bases from J, with 8 bases between. CDR1 is KGHSH, CDR2 LQKENI, per germline. This CDR3 contains 12 residues. The CDR3 DNA is TGTGCCAGCTCTACTGGGGATCAGCCCCAGCATTTT. Translation: CASSTGDQPQHF.

This clonotype showed up many times. The V call is TRBV20-1, the J call TRBJ2-7, with a weak D call TRBD2 (7 bases). Germline lookup yields CDR1 DFQATT and CDR2 SNEGSKA (reference sequence). Trimming took off 1 base at V and 9 bases at J, with 25 bases between the two ends. There are 16 residues in the CDR3. CDR3 residues: CSARVSRGAMVLGQYF. CDR3 DNA sequence: TGCAGTGCTAGAGTTTCCCGGGGGGCGATGGTATTAGGGCAGTACTTC.

The V and J genes are TRBV5-1 and TRBJ2-7; unclear D gene. The CDR3 loop spans 15 amino acids. Per the germline V gene, CDR1 is SGHRS and CDR2 is YFSETQ. V lost 0 bases, J lost 4 bases, and 14 bases lay in between. The CDR3 sequence: CASSLGQVVAYEQYF. DNA for the CDR3: TGCGCCAGCAGCTTGGGGCAGGTGGTCGCATACGAGCAGTACTTC.

The V call is TRBV5-1, the J call TRBJ2-1, with D possibly being TRBD1 or TRBD2 (6 bases each). V was trimmed by 4 bases and J by 9 bases, leaving 17 bases between them. CDR3 length equals 14 residues. Per germline, CDR1 SGHRS and CDR2 YFSETQ. CDR3 in DNA: TGCGCCAGCAGCGCTGCGTTGGGGGGCCGTGAGCAGTTCTTC. Protein: CASSAALGGREQFF.

There are many counts of this clonotype. CDR3 loop: CASRKVDDRPYEQYF. As DNA, the CDR3 is TGTGCCAGCAGGAAAGTTGACGACAGGCCCTACGAGCAGTACTTC. The chain uses TRBV12-3 or TRBV12-4 and TRBJ2-7; D is perhaps TRBD1 (6 bases). Trimming cost V 6 bases and J 2 bases, with 17 bases left between them. The CDR3 is made up of 15 amino acids.

This clonotype was detected a few times. The chain couples TRBV12-3 or TRBV12-4 to TRBJ2-3; TRBD1 might be the D (5 bases). The CDR3 extends over 13 amino acids. Trimming took 6 bases from V and 2 from J, leaving 9 bases between them. This CDR3 is CASSGHNTDTQYF. The CDR3 DNA sequence: TGTGCCAGCAGCGGACACAACACAGATACGCAGTATTTT.